A selection of T cell receptor beta chains follows, all from one sample in a study of CD8 T cells in ankylosing spondylitis. TCRdb analysed the 5' RACE reads with MiXCR anew, one entry per CDR3 protein. Among over 100,000 distinct CDR3 sequences listed, roughly 6.6% were seen once. Sequencing was performed on blood, either unsorted or a sorted T cell fraction (not recorded which). The receptor set was obtained from a male donor with ankylosing spondylitis or in good health (not recorded which). CDR3s include the opening cysteine and the closing phenylalanine or tryptophan. A D gene is named only where the DNA matches it firmly. For some rows the clone size is stated as once, few or many, or as a class when expanded; others skip it.

D	J	V	size	CDR3	DNA
TRBD2	TRBJ2-5	TRBV20-1	many	CSAWTSGGGSETQYF	TGCAGTGCATGGACTAGCGGGGGGGGGTCGGAGACCCAGTACTTC
.	TRBJ2-4	TRBV3-1	many	CASSDIDIQYF	TGTGCCAGCAGCGACATTGACATTCAGTACTTC
.	TRBJ2-3	TRBV14	many	CASSQGPSDTQYF	TGTGCCAGCAGCCAAGGCCCCTCAGATACGCAGTATTTT
.	TRBJ2-5	TRBV20-1	many	CSARGGHQETQYF	TGCAGTGCTAGGGGCGGACACCAAGAGACCCAGTACTTC
.	TRBJ1-2	TRBV20-1	many	CSARASGSDGYTF	TGCAGTGCTAGAGCGTCGGGGTCGGATGGCTACACCTTC
.	TRBJ2-3	TRBV7-2	many	CASSTSRVPDTQYF	TGTGCCAGCAGCACATCCCGGGTCCCAGATACGCAGTATTTT
TRBD2	TRBJ2-1	TRBV6-1	many	CASSEHHPSGPYNEQFF	TGTGCCAGCAGTGAGCACCACCCTAGCGGCCCATACAATGAGCAGTTCTTC
TRBD2	TRBJ2-1	TRBV11-2	many	CASSLVAGGSRSYNEQFF	TGTGCCAGCAGCTTAGTAGCGGGAGGGTCGAGATCCTACAATGAGCAGTTCTTC
.	TRBJ2-1	TRBV15	few	CATSRGDDRNQFF	TGTGCCACCAGCAGAGGTGATGACAGGAACCAGTTCTTC
.	TRBJ2-7	TRBV28	many	CASSFVGRAGEQYF	TGTGCCAGCAGTTTTGTGGGACGCGCTGGGGAGCAGTACTTC
.	TRBJ1-1	TRBV15	many	CATRRITGKVSTEAFF	TGTGCCACCCGTCGGATTACAGGAAAAGTGAGCACTGAAGCTTTCTTT
.	TRBJ1-5	TRBV5-1	many	CASSLGVPNQPQHF	TGCGCCAGCAGCTTAGGGGTACCAAATCAGCCCCAGCATTTT
TRBD1	TRBJ2-7	TRBV5-8	many	CASSLGTGGAFSEQYF	TGTGCCAGCAGCTTAGGGACAGGGGGAGCCTTCAGCGAGCAGTACTTC
.	TRBJ2-7	TRBV5-1	many	CASSLGGRSSYEQYF	TGCGCCAGCAGCTTGGGAGGCCGGAGCTCCTACGAGCAGTACTTC
.	TRBJ2-3	TRBV20-1	many	CSARVRAGIGTDTQYF	TGCAGTGCTAGAGTGAGGGCAGGGATCGGCACAGATACGCAGTATTTT
TRBD2	TRBJ2-5	TRBV20-1	many	CSARPREGKTQYF	TGCAGTGCTAGGCCGCGGGAGGGGAAGACCCAGTACTTC
TRBD1	TRBJ2-2	TRBV2	many	CASSNRDSVWDTGELFF	TGTGCCAGCAGTAACCGGGACAGCGTTTGGGACACCGGGGAGCTGTTTTTT
.	TRBJ2-3	TRBV9	many	CASSVAGILTDTQYF	TGTGCCAGCAGCGTAGCAGGGATCCTCACAGATACGCAGTATTTT
.	TRBJ2-5	TRBV12-3/TRBV12-4	many	CASSTSSRETQYF	TGTGCCAGCAGTACCTCCTCACGGGAGACCCAGTACTTC
.	TRBJ2-1	TRBV4-2	many	CASSQGEGGHYNEQFF	TGTGCCAGCAGCCAAGGCGAGGGAGGTCACTACAATGAGCAGTTCTTC
TRBD1	TRBJ2-5	TRBV7-9	many	CASSQGQGFETQYF	TGTGCCAGCAGCCAGGGACAGGGTTTCGAGACCCAGTACTTC
TRBD2	TRBJ2-7	TRBV11-2	many	CASSYSSGLAREQYF	TGTGCCAGCAGCTACTCCTCCGGACTAGCCCGCGAGCAGTACTTC
.	TRBJ2-7	TRBV5-1	.	CASSLAEVPTYEQYF	TGCGCCAGCAGCTTGGCCGAGGTACCCACCTACGAGCAGTACTTC
TRBD2	TRBJ2-2	TRBV5-1	few	CASSLGTGTSGTHGELFF	TGCGCCAGCAGCCTAGGTACCGGGACTAGCGGTACTCACGGGGAGCTGTTTTTT
.	TRBJ2-2	TRBV29-1	many	CSVDEGDTGELFF	TGCAGCGTTGATGAGGGTGACACCGGGGAGCTGTTTTTT
.	TRBJ2-7	TRBV12-3/TRBV12-4	many	CASSLGDIALSYEQYF	TGTGCCAGCAGTTTGGGGGACATCGCCCTCTCCTACGAGCAGTACTTC
TRBD1	TRBJ2-7	TRBV10-3	.	CAISDRGTGVYEQYF	TGTGCCATCAGTGACCGCGGGACAGGGGTCTACGAGCAGTACTTC
.	TRBJ1-5	TRBV5-1	many	CASAQALNQPQHF	TGCGCCAGCGCCCAGGCACTTAATCAGCCCCAGCATTTT
TRBD2	TRBJ2-7	TRBV5-1	many	CASSLGDSGRKDEQYF	TGCGCCAGCAGCTTGGGCGATAGCGGGAGAAAGGACGAGCAGTACTTC
TRBD2	TRBJ2-3	TRBV7-2	many	CASSLRLAGDTDTQYF	TGTGCCAGCAGCTTAAGACTAGCGGGGGACACAGATACGCAGTATTTT
.	TRBJ1-5	TRBV7-9	many	CASSLDSREGQPQHF	TGTGCCAGCAGCTTAGATTCCCGGGAGGGTCAGCCCCAGCATTTT
.	TRBJ2-7	TRBV28	many	CASSSPPDATYEQYF	TGTGCCAGCAGTTCGCCACCGGACGCAACCTACGAGCAGTACTTC
TRBD2	TRBJ2-5	TRBV6-2/TRBV6-3	many	CASSRTTSGSETQYF	TGTGCCAGCAGCCGGACGACTAGCGGGAGTGAGACCCAGTACTTC
TRBD2	TRBJ2-5	TRBV7-7	.	CASSLGLAGGLETQYF	TGTGCTAGCAGCCTGGGACTAGCGGGAGGGTTGGAGACCCAGTACTTC
TRBD2	TRBJ2-7	TRBV20-1	many	CSAPPSGGPYEQYF	TGCAGTGCTCCCCCTAGCGGGGGCCCCTACGAGCAGTACTTC
.	TRBJ2-1	TRBV3-1	few	CASSLQPGLQSNEQFF	TGTGCCAGCAGCCTTCAGCCGGGACTTCAGAGCAATGAGCAGTTCTTC
TRBD1	TRBJ1-2	TRBV5-6	many	CASSGWTGDYGYTF	TGTGCCAGCAGCGGATGGACAGGGGACTATGGCTACACCTTC
.	TRBJ2-2	TRBV6-5	many	CASSYWSGTGELFF	TGTGCCAGCAGTTATTGGTCGGGCACCGGGGAGCTGTTTTTT
.	TRBJ1-2	TRBV28	many	CASSLWTEEYGYTF	TGTGCCAGCAGTTTATGGACAGAGGAGTATGGCTACACCTTC
.	TRBJ2-1	TRBV18	many	CASSPSRGGNEQFF	TGTGCCAGCTCACCATCGAGGGGGGGCAATGAGCAGTTCTTC
TRBD1	TRBJ2-7	TRBV5-1	many	CASSDGQGYEQYF	TGCGCCAGCAGCGATGGACAGGGCTACGAGCAGTACTTC
.	TRBJ2-1	TRBV7-8	few	CASSELRTSSPYNEQFF	TGTGCCAGCAGCGAACTCCGCACTAGTAGCCCCTACAATGAGCAGTTCTTC
.	TRBJ2-1	TRBV7-7	many	CASSPRQNNEQFF	TGTGCTAGCAGCCCCCGACAGAACAATGAGCAGTTCTTC
TRBD2	TRBJ2-1	TRBV28	many	CASSAGLANEQFF	TGTGCCAGCAGTGCGGGACTAGCCAATGAGCAGTTCTTC
TRBD2	TRBJ2-3	TRBV20-1	many	CSASKIAGATDTQYF	TGCAGTGCTAGCAAAATAGCGGGGGCCACAGATACGCAGTATTTT
TRBD1	TRBJ1-4	TRBV5-1	many	CASSPGQGNEKLFF	TGCGCCAGCAGCCCGGGACAGGGGAATGAAAAACTGTTTTTT
.	TRBJ1-2	TRBV5-1	many	CASTTPGESGYTF	TGCGCCAGCACCACCCCGGGGGAGTCCGGCTACACCTTC
TRBD1	TRBJ2-7	TRBV20-1	.	CSASTGGTNYEQYF	TGCAGTGCTTCGACAGGGGGCACGAACTACGAGCAGTACTTC
.	TRBJ2-5	TRBV3-1	.	CASSQDHGETQYF	TGTGCCAGCAGCCAAGATCATGGAGAGACCCAGTACTTC
TRBD1	TRBJ2-7	TRBV5-1	many	CASNPAGGRYEQYF	TGCGCCAGTAATCCAGCAGGGGGCCGCTACGAGCAGTACTTC
TRBD2	TRBJ2-2	TRBV11-1	many	CASSLVLFVTSGTGELFF	TGTGCCAGCAGCTTGGTCTTGTTTGTGACTAGCGGCACCGGGGAGCTGTTTTTT
TRBD2	TRBJ2-7	TRBV6-1	many	CASPTRLASLYEQYF	TGTGCCAGCCCCACTCGACTAGCGTCTCTGTACGAGCAGTACTTC
.	TRBJ2-5	TRBV20-1	many	CSASRGTQYF	TGCAGTGCTAGCAGGGGGACCCAGTACTTC
.	TRBJ1-4	TRBV20-1	many	CSAREADPNEKLFF	TGCAGTGCTAGAGAGGCAGACCCCAATGAAAAACTGTTTTTT
TRBD2	TRBJ2-3	TRBV28	many	CASSGPQREWGTDTQYF	TGTGCCAGCAGTGGTCCGCAGCGGGAGTGGGGCACAGATACGCAGTATTTT
TRBD2	TRBJ2-1	TRBV5-1	many	CASSPTSGGPYNEQFF	TGCGCCAGCAGCCCTACTAGCGGGGGTCCCTACAATGAGCAGTTCTTC
TRBD2	TRBJ2-1	TRBV7-6	many	CASSLLAGRNEQFF	TGTGCCAGCAGCTTGCTAGCGGGACGTAATGAGCAGTTCTTC
.	TRBJ1-2	TRBV30	many	CAWSRGTDYGYTF	TGTGCCTGGTCTCGAGGGACGGACTATGGCTACACCTTC
.	TRBJ2-5	TRBV5-1	many	CASSQSLALQETQYF	TGCGCCAGCAGCCAGAGTCTAGCGCTCCAAGAGACCCAGTACTTC